The present entry profiles one T cell receptor beta chain with its context. Germline assignment: CDR1 LGHNA and CDR2 YNFKEQ. The CDR3 has 14 residues. V lost 1 base and J 7 bases, leaving 13 bases between the germline ends. TCRdb keeps only in-frame clones here, not all; method: immunoSEQ multiplex PCR. The sample carries more than 300,000 clones, roughly 88% recorded once. This entry is derived from a study of blood T cell repertoires in COVID-19. Study in general: Sources were T cells, B-cell-depleted T cells, or PBMCs; the material itself was cDNA or gDNA.

Material for sequencing was peripheral blood. This rearrangement joins TRBV4-2 to TRBJ1-2; D is ambiguous. The receptor was isolated from a woman in her 30s with COVID-19, enrolled during active disease. CDR3 sequence: CASSQGGGLLGYTF. The CDR3 nucleotides read TGTGCCAGCAGCCAAGGAGGAGGGCTGCTTGGCTACACCTTC.